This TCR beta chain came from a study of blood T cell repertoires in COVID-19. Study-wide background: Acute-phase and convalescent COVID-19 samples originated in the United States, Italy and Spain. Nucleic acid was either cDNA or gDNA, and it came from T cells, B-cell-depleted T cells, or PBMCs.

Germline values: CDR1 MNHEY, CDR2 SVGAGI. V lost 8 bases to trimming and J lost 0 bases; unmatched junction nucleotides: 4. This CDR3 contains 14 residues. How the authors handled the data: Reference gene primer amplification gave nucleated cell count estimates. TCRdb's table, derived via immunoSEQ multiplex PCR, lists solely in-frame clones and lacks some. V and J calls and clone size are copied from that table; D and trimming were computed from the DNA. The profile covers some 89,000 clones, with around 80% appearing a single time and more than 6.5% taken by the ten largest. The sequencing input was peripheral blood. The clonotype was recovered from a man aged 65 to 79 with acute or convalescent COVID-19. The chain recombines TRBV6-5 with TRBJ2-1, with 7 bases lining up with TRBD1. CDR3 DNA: TGTGCCAGCGTCCGGGACAGCTCCTACAATGAGCAGTTCTTC. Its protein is CASVRDSSYNEQFF.